This T cell receptor beta chain was recovered during a study of cytomegalovirus exposure and HLA in healthy donors. This CDR3 comprises 13 residues. Trimming shortened V by 5 bases and J by 5 bases, and 10 bases separated the two germline ends. The germline gives CDR1 KGHSH, CDR2 LQKENI. Method: immunoSEQ multiplex PCR; TCRdb's copy keeps in-frame clones and lacks some. The table lists some 210,000 clones, roughly 91% of them singletons. The sequence came from a young woman in good health and CMV-seropositive. Sequenced input: PBMCs. The chain employs TRBV18 and TRBJ1-5; TRBD1 might be the D (5 bases). CDR3 nucleotide sequence: TGTGCCAGCTCAGAAGGGGTGGATCAGCCCCAGCATTTT. Translating gives CASSEGVDQPQHF.